The 14 T cell receptor beta chains reported below all come from one sample, sequenced in a study of blood T cell repertoires in COVID-19. Sequencing was performed with immunoSEQ multiplex PCR; in TCRdb, only in-frame clones are kept and a portion is missing. Of around 130,000 clones in the sample, 82% were seen once. What was sequenced was peripheral blood. The source is a human donor in a cohort sampled during active COVID-19.

This rearrangement joins TRBV6-6 to TRBJ2-1; possible D gene TRBD2, 6 bases. CDR1 and CDR2 (germline): MNHNY, SVGAGI (reference sequence). The V gene lost 2 bases and the J gene lost 5 bases, with 13 bases spanning the gap. CDR3 size: 15 residues. This CDR3 reads CASSYPQAGNNEQFF. CDR3 DNA sequence: TGTGCCAGCAGTTACCCACAGGCGGGAAACAATGAGCAGTTCTTC.

V gene TRBV7-8 combines with J gene TRBJ2-5; TRBD1 is a possible D gene (5 bases). The CDR3 loop spans 13 amino acids. Trimming removed 6 bases from V and 3 bases from J, with 11 bases in between. Germline V CDR1 and CDR2: SGHVS, FQNEAQ. CDR3 sequence reads: CASRGRAKETQYF. CDR3 sequence (DNA): TGTGCCAGCAGGGGGCGAGCGAAAGAGACCCAGTACTTC. The full variable domain, completed using reference TRBV7-8 and TRBJ2-5, is GAGVSQSPRYKVAKRGQDVALRCDPISGHVSLFWYQQALGQGPEFLTYFQNEAQLDKSGLPSDRFFAERPEGSVSTLKIQRTQQEDSAVYLCASRGRAKETQYFGPGTRLLVL.

The gene calls are TRBV6-5 and TRBJ2-1, with TRBD1 matching 8 bases. J was trimmed by 6 bases and V by 2 bases; bases with no gene match: 0. Looked up from germline, CDR1 is MNHEY and CDR2 is SVGAGI. The length of the CDR3 is 13 residues. The CDR3 nucleotides are TGTGCCAGCAGTTACACAGGGGGCAATGAGCAGTTCTTC. Residues: CASSYTGGNEQFF.

V usage is TRBV7-9 and J usage is TRBJ1-3; 7 nucleotides line up with TRBD1. The V segment lost 3 bases and the J segment 7 bases; nucleotides outside the gene matches: 3. The length of the CDR3 is 13 residues. Germline V gene lookup returns CDR1 SEHNR and CDR2 FQNEAQ (reference sequence). CDR3 region: CASSFPQGNTIYF. CDR3 sequence (DNA): TGTGCCAGCAGCTTTCCACAGGGGAACACCATATATTTT.

The J gene is TRBJ2-1, the V gene TRBV19; D might be TRBD1 (5 bases). V was clipped by 3 bases and J by 5 bases, with 14 bases between them. CDR1 is LNHDA, CDR2 SQIVND, per germline (reference sequence). The CDR3 extends over 15 amino acids. CDR3 sequence (DNA): TGTGCCAGTAGTATGGCCCTTACAGGTCACAATGAGCAGTTCTTC. Amino acid sequence: CASSMALTGHNEQFF. The complete variable domain, with remaining parts taken from reference TRBV19 and TRBJ2-1, reads DGGITQSPKYLFRKEGQNVTLSCEQNLNHDAMYWYRQDPGQGLRLIYYSQIVNDFQKGDIAEGYSVSREKKESFPLTVTSAQKNPTAFYLCASSMALTGHNEQFFGPGTRLTVL.

This clone was counted only a few times. CDR3 sequence: CASTLQGGNQPQHF. DNA for the CDR3: TGTGCCAGCACCCTACAGGGAGGCAATCAGCCCCAGCATTTT. The chain couples TRBV2 to TRBJ1-5, with D possibly being TRBD1 (6 bases). Germline loops: CDR1 SNHLY, CDR2 FYNNEI. This CDR3 contains 14 residues. V was pared by 7 bases and J by 2 bases, with 12 bases between.

The rearrangement uses TRBV25-1 and TRBJ1-2, with TRBD1 matching over 7 bases. Looked up from germline, CDR1 is MGHDK and CDR2 is SYGVNS. The trim removed 5 bases at V and 7 bases at J, leaving 7 bases unmatched. The CDR3 spans 13 residues. CDR3 nucleotide sequence: TGTGCCAGCAGTAACCGGGACAGAGGTGGCTACACCTTC. Amino acid sequence: CASSNRDRGGYTF.

V and J are TRBV7-2 and TRBJ1-2; 8 bases map to TRBD1. Germline CDR1 SGHTA, CDR2 FQGNSA. V shed 1 base, J shed 1 base, and the junction held 8 bases outside the gene matches. The CDR3 spans 17 residues. The CDR3 nucleotides read TGTGCCAGCAGCTTAGGGGCCGGGACAGGCTTTAACTATGGCTACACCTTC. It yields the protein CASSLGAGTGFNYGYTF.

V and J are TRBV5-1 and TRBJ1-2; 7 bases fit TRBD1. The CDR3 contains 14 residues. The V and J ends lost 5 bases and 8 bases, in that order; junction bases with no gene match: 12. Looked up from germline, CDR1 is SGHRS and CDR2 is YFSETQ. CDR3: CASSHGQEMSGYTF. CDR3 sequence (DNA): TGCGCCAGCAGTCATGGACAGGAAATGTCCGGCTACACCTTC.

The chain links TRBV4-1 to TRBJ2-3, with 8 bases that match TRBD2. The germline V gene has CDR1 MGHRA and CDR2 YSYEKL. Unmatched junction bases numbered 9, after V lost 4 bases and J lost 3 bases. The CDR3 loop spans 16 amino acids. CDR3 region: CASSPGPAGVTDTQYF. CDR3 sequence (DNA): TGCGCCAGCAGCCCCGGCCCAGCGGGGGTGACAGATACGCAGTATTTT.

The chain combines TRBV19 with TRBJ1-5, with TRBD1 matching 9 bases. V was clipped by 6 bases and J by 9 bases; unmatched bases: 15. Germline CDR1 LNHDA, CDR2 SQIVND (reference sequence). The CDR3 has 16 residues. CDR3 residues: CASSKMTGGASRPQHF. Written as DNA, the CDR3 is TGTGCCAGTAGCAAAATGACAGGGGGAGCATCCCGGCCCCAGCATTTT. The full variable domain, with the rest looked up from reference TRBV19 and TRBJ1-5, is DGGITQSPKYLFRKEGQNVTLSCEQNLNHDAMYWYRQDPGQGLRLIYYSQIVNDFQKGDIAEGYSVSREKKESFPLTVTSAQKNPTAFYLCASSKMTGGASRPQHFGDGTRLSIL.

The V call is TRBV10-2, the J call TRBJ1-5, with 7 bases fitting TRBD1. V shed 6 bases and J 4 bases; nucleotides not matched to a gene: 3. The germline V gene encodes CDR1 WSHSY and CDR2 SAAADI. The CDR3 is 13 amino acids. The CDR3 coding sequence is TGCGCCAGCAGCAGGGACAGAAATCAGCCCCAGCATTTT. This encodes CASSRDRNQPQHF.

The V gene is TRBV6-5, the J gene TRBJ1-4; possible D gene TRBD1, 5 bases. Trimming shortened V by 6 bases and J by 3 bases, and 11 bases separated the two germline ends. CDR1 and CDR2 (germline): MNHEY, SVGAGI. The CDR3 is 14 residues long. The CDR3 bases are TGTGCCAGCAGGCGGGGGGGGGCTAATGAAAAACTGTTTTTT. It codes for CASRRGGANEKLFF.

This clone was seen only once. CDR3 protein: CASSPSRGHGYEQYF. The CDR3, as DNA: TGTGCCAGCTCACCTTCAAGGGGCCACGGGTACGAGCAGTACTTC. The J gene is TRBJ2-7, the V gene TRBV18, with D perhaps matching TRBD1 (5 bases). The CDR3 spans 15 residues. Germline V gives CDR1 KGHSH, CDR2 LQKENI. Trimming took 3 bases from V and 4 from J, leaving 16 bases between them. The full variable domain, its missing parts supplied by reference TRBV18 and TRBJ2-7, is NAGVMQNPRHLVRRRGQEARLRCSPMKGHSHVYWYRQLPEEGLKFMVYLQKENIIDESGMPKERFSAEFPKEGPSILRIQQVVRGDSAAYFCASSPSRGHGYEQYFGPGTRLTVT.